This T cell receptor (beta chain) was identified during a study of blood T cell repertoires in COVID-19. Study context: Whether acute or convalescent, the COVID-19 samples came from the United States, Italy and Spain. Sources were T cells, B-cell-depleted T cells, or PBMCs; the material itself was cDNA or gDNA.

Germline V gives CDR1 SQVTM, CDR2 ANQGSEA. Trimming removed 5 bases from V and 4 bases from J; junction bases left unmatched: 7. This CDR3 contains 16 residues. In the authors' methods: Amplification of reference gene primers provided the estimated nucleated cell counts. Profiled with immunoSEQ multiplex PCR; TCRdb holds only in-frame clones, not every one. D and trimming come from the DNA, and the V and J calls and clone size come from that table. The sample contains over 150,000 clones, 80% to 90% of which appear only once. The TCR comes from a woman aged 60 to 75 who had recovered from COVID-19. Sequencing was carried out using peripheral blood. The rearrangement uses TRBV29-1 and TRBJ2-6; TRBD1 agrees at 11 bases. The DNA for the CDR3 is TGCAGCGTTCTCGGACAGGGGGCTTTGGGGGCCAACGTCCTGACTTTC. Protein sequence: CSVLGQGALGANVLTF.